Listed below are T cell receptor beta chains from one sample, sequenced in a study of beta chain features in type 1 diabetes. Some clones are missing from TCRdb's copy, which holds only in-frame ones; the method was immunoSEQ multiplex PCR. The table shows about 140,000 clones, with around a tenth occurring only once. Sequenced sample: central memory CD4+ T cells from blood. These receptors were obtained from a woman in her thirties or forties in good health. Each CDR3 is given with its conserved first and last residue.

cdr3_aa	j_call	v_call
CAISGSGGTTDTQYF	TRBJ2-3	TRBV10-3
CASSLGPEETQYF	TRBJ2-5	TRBV7-2
CASSTVVGAIFQPQHF	TRBJ1-5	TRBV6-6
CASSLRGLRTDTQYF	TRBJ2-3	TRBV7-7
CASSQSGRQGDSPLHF	TRBJ1-6	TRBV16
CASSFGLAGGTDTQYF	TRBJ2-3	TRBV7-9
CASSYQDKPEAFF	TRBJ1-1	TRBV6-6
CASSWTGSKEQYF	TRBJ2-7	TRBV7-2
CASSLTMTGASNYGYTF	TRBJ1-2	TRBV7-2
CASSVEASGGNRNEQYF	.	TRBV9
CASSQETGLAGGKETQYF	TRBJ2-5	TRBV4-2
CASSEDRGAGSPLHF	TRBJ1-6	TRBV2
CSVSVVAGEQYF	TRBJ2-7	TRBV29-1
CASSQYRVSGANVLTF	TRBJ2-6	TRBV13
CASSSPTGGQETQYF	TRBJ2-5	TRBV28
CASSRTYGSWESTDTQYF	TRBJ2-3	TRBV23-1
CASSQQGATTGELFF	TRBJ2-2	TRBV5-1
CATWNRGTGNYGYTF	TRBJ1-2	TRBV27
CSVERRGFTDTQYF	TRBJ2-3	TRBV29-1
CASSTGTTGRYEQYF	TRBJ2-7	TRBV6-5
CASSRPEGMNTEAFF	TRBJ1-1	TRBV5-1
CASSRGGRVNEKLFF	TRBJ1-4	TRBV11-2
CASSRTGTAQETQYF	TRBJ2-5	TRBV4-3
CASSYQGRNYGYTF	TRBJ1-2	TRBV6-5
CASSLARLAGGFTDTQYF	TRBJ2-3	TRBV7-2
CASSHPGLAGRYEQYF	TRBJ2-7	TRBV4-1
CASSEDRGTTDTQYF	TRBJ2-3	TRBV6-4
CASSPTGGSYEQYF	TRBJ2-7	TRBV18
CASSSTRGQNTEAFF	TRBJ1-1	TRBV7-2
CASSLGVHRPIQYF	TRBJ2-4	TRBV7-2
CASSPGETEAFF	TRBJ1-1	TRBV7-9
CASTGQGWKGEQYF	TRBJ2-7	TRBV6-6
CASSMRLTNTGELFF	TRBJ2-2	TRBV19
CASSLASGGNYNEQFF	TRBJ2-1	TRBV7-2
CAGLTSMAQETQYF	TRBJ2-5	TRBV2
CASSVGTGQVSYEQYF	TRBJ2-7	TRBV9
CASSTYLWETQYF	TRBJ2-5	TRBV19
CASSSPQRGGDTQYF	TRBJ2-3	TRBV6-5
CASSEALPGSNEKLFF	TRBJ1-4	TRBV6-1
CASSLRRGSTNTQYF	TRBJ2-3	TRBV11-1
CASSRDSPSYEQYF	TRBJ2-7	TRBV27
CASRVDSQETQYF	TRBJ2-5	TRBV2
CASSGTGGNTEAFF	TRBJ1-1	TRBV5-1
CASSQPTTMRRYF	TRBJ2-7	TRBV11-1
CASRVPTGGSYNEQFF	TRBJ2-1	TRBV28
CATSRGQSEYEQYF	TRBJ2-7	TRBV15
CASSRNRGTRYGYTF	TRBJ1-2	TRBV4-3
CASKRQESHYGYTF	TRBJ1-2	TRBV19
CASSSGQGGYTQYF	TRBJ2-3	TRBV5-1